This paragraph covers one T cell receptor beta chain sequence. Its antigen is unidentified. The sample comes from a study of Ad26.COV2.S vaccination and SARS-CoV-2 variants. Study summary: By the intramuscular route, Ad26.COV2.S was given once, or twice 56 days apart. Whole-study findings and limits: Total T cell responses, in the TCR breadth and depth analyses, may have been underestimated.

The method was immunoSEQ multiplex PCR; TCRdb's version includes in-frame clones alone and lacks a portion of them. The repertoire includes around 450,000 clones, about 90% of them detected once, and more than 3.5% sits in the top ten. There are 16 residues in the CDR3. The V gene end was trimmed by 1 base and the J gene end by 2 bases; junction bases not matched to a gene: 8. The germline V gene encodes CDR1 MNHNS and CDR2 SASEGT. Noted treatment: around 19 received Ad26.COV2.S at low or high dose, single or two shots; roughly 5 received placebo; per-sample allocation not given. At day 63 after the first vaccine or placebo injection, samples were drawn. Boston provided a donor who was an adult aged 18-55 years. Expression of Wuhan-strain SARS-CoV-2 spike came from the Ad26 vector that formed the vaccine.

This receptor was obtained from a person between 18 and 65 years old who received the Ad26.COV2.S COVID-19 vaccine or a placebo. Sequences were derived from peripheral blood, sampled in a trial of Ad26.COV2.S vaccine versus placebo. The V gene is TRBV6-1, the J gene TRBJ2-7, with TRBD1 matching 7 bases. The CDR3 sequence is CASSEGQGSFPYEQYF. The DNA of the CDR3 is TGTGCCAGCAGTGAAGGACAGGGCTCGTTCCCCTACGAGCAGTACTTC.